Below, 5 T cell receptor beta chains from the same sample are listed, as sequenced in a study of blood T cell repertoires in COVID-19. TCRdb keeps only in-frame clones here, not all; method: immunoSEQ multiplex PCR. The table includes some 450,000 clones, 70% to 90% detected once. Source material: peripheral blood. The receptors stem from a woman between 45 and 65 years old with COVID-19, enrolled during active disease.

CDR3 residues: CASSYQGNTEAFF. CDR3 sequence (DNA): TGTGCCAGCAGCTACCAGGGGAACACTGAAGCTTTCTTT. V usage is TRBV5-6 and J usage is TRBJ1-1; TRBD1 is a possible D gene (5 bases). There are 13 residues in the CDR3. In germline, CDR1 is SGHDT, CDR2 YYEEEE. V was clipped by 3 bases and J by 1 base, with 7 bases between them.

The chain couples TRBV7-2 to TRBJ2-1; D remains unclear. Deletions cut 1 base from V and 4 bases from J, with 14 bases between. Per germline, CDR1 SGHTA and CDR2 FQGNSA. The CDR3 is 16 amino acids. Here the CDR3 reads CASSLEPLAVYNEQFF. CDR3 coding DNA: TGTGCCAGCAGCTTAGAGCCCCTTGCGGTTTACAATGAGCAGTTCTTC.

The V call is TRBV6-1, the J call TRBJ2-5; TRBD1 agrees at 7 bases. The germline gives CDR1 MNHNS, CDR2 SASEGT. V lost 4 bases to trimming and J lost 6 bases; unmatched junction nucleotides: 17. The CDR3 is 17 residues long. The CDR3 loop reads CASSVDQGDSPRKTQYF. CDR3 sequence (DNA): TGTGCCAGCAGTGTTGATCAAGGGGACAGCCCAAGAAAGACCCAGTACTTC.

The chain combines TRBV9 with TRBJ1-2, with D unclear. Per the germline V gene, CDR1 is SGDLS and CDR2 is YYNGEE. The CDR3 extends over 14 amino acids. V dropped 6 bases and J dropped 2 bases, with 14 bases sitting between them. Here the CDR3 DNA reads TGTGCCAGCAATCCCGGCGGAGTAAACTATGGCTACACCTTC. Translated, it gives CASNPGGVNYGYTF.

The chain has TRBV9 and TRBJ1-1, with D uncertain. The CDR3 totals 16 residues. Trimming left V 0 bases short and J 4 bases short, with 16 bases between. CDR1 is SGDLS, CDR2 YYNGEE, per germline. The CDR3 bases are TGTGCCAGCAGCGTAGTATCGGCGCAAAGCGGCACTGAAGCTTTCTTT. Translating it yields CASSVVSAQSGTEAFF. The variable domain in full, completed from reference TRBV9 and TRBJ1-1, reads DSGVTQTPKHLITATGQRVTLRCSPRSGDLSVYWYQQSLDQGLQFLIQYYNGEERAKGNILERFSAQQFPDLHSELNLSSLELGDSALYFCASSVVSAQSGTEAFFGQGTRLTVV.